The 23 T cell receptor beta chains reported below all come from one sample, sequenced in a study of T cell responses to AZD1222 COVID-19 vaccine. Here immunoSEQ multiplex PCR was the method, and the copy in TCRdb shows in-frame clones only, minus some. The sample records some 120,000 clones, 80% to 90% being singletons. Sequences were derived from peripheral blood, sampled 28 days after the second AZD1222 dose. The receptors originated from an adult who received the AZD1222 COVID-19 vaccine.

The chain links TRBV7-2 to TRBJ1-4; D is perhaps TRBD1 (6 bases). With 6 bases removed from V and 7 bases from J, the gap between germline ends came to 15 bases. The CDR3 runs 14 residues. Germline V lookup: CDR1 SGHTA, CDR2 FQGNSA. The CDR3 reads CASSLRGIGEKLFF. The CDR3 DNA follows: TGTGCCAGCAGTCTCAGGGGAATTGGTGAAAAACTGTTTTTT.

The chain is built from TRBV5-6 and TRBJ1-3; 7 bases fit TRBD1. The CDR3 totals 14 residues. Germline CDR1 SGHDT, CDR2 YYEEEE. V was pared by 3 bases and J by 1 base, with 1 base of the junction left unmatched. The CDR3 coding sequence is TGTGCCAGCAGCTCGACAGGGTCTGGAAACACCATATATTTT. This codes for CASSSTGSGNTIYF.

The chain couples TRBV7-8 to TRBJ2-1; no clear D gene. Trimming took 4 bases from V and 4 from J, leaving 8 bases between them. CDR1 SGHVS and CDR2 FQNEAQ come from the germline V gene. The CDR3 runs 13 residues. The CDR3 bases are TGTGCCAGCAGCTCCCCGGCGTACAATGAGCAGTTCTTC. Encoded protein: CASSSPAYNEQFF. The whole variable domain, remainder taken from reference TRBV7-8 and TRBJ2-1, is GAGVSQSPRYKVAKRGQDVALRCDPISGHVSLFWYQQALGQGPEFLTYFQNEAQLDKSGLPSDRFFAERPEGSVSTLKIQRTQQEDSAVYLCASSSPAYNEQFFGPGTRLTVL.

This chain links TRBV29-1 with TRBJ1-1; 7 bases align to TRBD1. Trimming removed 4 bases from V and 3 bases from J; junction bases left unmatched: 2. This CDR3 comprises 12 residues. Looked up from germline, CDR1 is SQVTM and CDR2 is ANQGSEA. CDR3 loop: CSVAQGDTEAFF. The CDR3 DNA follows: TGCAGCGTTGCCCAGGGGGACACTGAAGCTTTCTTT.

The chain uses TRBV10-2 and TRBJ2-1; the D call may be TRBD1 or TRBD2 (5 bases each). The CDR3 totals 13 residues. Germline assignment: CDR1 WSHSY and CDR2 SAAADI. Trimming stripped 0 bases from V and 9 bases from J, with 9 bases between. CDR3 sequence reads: CASSESWGSEQFF. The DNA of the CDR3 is TGCGCCAGCAGTGAGTCATGGGGGAGTGAGCAGTTCTTC.

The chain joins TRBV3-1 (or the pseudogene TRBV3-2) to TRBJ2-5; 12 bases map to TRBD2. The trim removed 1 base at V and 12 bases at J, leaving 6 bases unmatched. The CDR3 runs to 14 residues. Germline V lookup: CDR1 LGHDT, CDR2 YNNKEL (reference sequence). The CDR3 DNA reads TGTGCCAGCAGCCAAGGGACTAGCGGGACCGGGAAGTACTTC. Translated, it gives CASSQGTSGTGKYF.

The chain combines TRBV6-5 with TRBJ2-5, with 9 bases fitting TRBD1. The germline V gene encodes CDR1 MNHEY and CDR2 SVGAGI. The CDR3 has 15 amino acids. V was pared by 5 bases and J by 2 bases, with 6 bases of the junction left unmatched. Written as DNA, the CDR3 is TGTGCCAGCAGTCCCCCCGGGACAGGGCAAGAGACCCAGTACTTC. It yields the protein CASSPPGTGQETQYF.

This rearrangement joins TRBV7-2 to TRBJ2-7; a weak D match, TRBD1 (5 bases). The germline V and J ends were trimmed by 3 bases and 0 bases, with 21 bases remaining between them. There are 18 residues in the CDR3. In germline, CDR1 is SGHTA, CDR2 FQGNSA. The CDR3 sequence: CASSFFIGSGSSSYEQYF. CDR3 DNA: TGTGCCAGCAGCTTTTTCATTGGGTCAGGGTCGAGCTCCTACGAGCAGTACTTC.

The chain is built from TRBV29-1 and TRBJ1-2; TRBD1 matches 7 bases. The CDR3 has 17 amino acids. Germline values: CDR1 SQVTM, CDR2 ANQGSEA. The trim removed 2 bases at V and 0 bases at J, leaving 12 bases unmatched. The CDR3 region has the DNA TGCAGCGTTGAACCCTCGACAGGGAGAGGGTCTAACTATGGCTACACCTTC. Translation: CSVEPSTGRGSNYGYTF. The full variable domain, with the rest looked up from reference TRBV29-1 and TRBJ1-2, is SAVISQKPSRDICQRGTSLTIQCQVDSQVTMMFWYRQQPGQSLTLIATANQGSEATYESGFVIDKFPISRPNLTFSTLTVSNMSPEDSSIYLCSVEPSTGRGSNYGYTFGSGTRLTVV.

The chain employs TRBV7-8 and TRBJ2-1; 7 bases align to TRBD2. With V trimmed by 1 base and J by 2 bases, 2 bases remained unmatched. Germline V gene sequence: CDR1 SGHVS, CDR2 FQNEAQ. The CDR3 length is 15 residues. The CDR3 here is CASSLEAGAYNEQFF. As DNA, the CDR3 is TGTGCCAGCAGCTTAGAGGCGGGGGCCTACAATGAGCAGTTCTTC.

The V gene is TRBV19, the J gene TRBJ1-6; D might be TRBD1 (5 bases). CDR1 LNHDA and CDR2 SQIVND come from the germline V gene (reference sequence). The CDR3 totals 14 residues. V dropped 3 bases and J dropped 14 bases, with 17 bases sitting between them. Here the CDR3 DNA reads TGTGCCAGTAGTATTAGGGGTTTAGCCGGCACCCTCCACTTT. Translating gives CASSIRGLAGTLHF.

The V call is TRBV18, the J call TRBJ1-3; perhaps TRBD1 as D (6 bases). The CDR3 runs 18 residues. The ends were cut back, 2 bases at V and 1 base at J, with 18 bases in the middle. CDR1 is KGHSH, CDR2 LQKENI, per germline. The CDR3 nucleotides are TGTGCCAGCTCACCAGCGACAGGACTCCACCCGTCTGGAAACACCATATATTTT. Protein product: CASSPATGLHPSGNTIYF.

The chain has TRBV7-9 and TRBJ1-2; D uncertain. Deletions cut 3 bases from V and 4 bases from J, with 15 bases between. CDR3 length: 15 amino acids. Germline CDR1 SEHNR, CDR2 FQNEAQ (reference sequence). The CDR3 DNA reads TGTGCCAGCAGCTTCCCTGGAGTGGAGGTCTATGGCTACACCTTC. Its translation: CASSFPGVEVYGYTF.

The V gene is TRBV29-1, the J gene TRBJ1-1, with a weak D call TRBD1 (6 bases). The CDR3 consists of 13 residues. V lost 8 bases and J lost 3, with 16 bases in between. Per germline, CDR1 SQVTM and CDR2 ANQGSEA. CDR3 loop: CSSRWTADTEAFF. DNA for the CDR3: TGCAGCTCTCGATGGACAGCGGACACTGAAGCTTTCTTT.

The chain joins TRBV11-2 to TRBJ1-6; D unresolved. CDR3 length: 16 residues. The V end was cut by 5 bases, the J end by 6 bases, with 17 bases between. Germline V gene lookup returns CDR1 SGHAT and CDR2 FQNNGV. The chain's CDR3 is CASSPHLDAANSPLHF. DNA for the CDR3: TGTGCCAGCAGCCCGCATTTGGACGCAGCTAATTCACCCCTCCACTTT.

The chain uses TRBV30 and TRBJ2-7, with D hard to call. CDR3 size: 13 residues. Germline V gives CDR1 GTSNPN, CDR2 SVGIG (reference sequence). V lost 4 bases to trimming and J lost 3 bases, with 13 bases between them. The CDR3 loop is CAWMKAGHYEQYF. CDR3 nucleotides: TGTGCCTGGATGAAGGCCGGCCACTACGAGCAGTACTTC. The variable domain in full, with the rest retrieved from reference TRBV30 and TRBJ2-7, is SQTIHQWPATLVQPVGSPLSLECTVEGTSNPNLYWYRQAAGRGLQLLFYSVGIGQISSEVPQNLSASRPQDRQFILSSKKLLLSDSGFYLCAWMKAGHYEQYFGPGTRLTVT.

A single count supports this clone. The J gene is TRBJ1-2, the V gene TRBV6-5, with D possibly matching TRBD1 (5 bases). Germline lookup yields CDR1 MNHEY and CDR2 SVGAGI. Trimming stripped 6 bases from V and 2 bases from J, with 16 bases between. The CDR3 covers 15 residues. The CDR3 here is CASSPVVGQNYGYTF. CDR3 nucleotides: TGTGCCAGCAGCCCGGTTGTGGGGCAAAACTATGGCTACACCTTC.

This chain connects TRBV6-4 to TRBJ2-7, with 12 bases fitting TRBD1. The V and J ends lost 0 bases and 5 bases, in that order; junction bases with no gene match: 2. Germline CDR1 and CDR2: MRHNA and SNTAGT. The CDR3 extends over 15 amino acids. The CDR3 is CASSDSGTGGNEQYF. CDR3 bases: TGTGCCAGCAGTGACTCGGGGACAGGGGGCAACGAGCAGTACTTC.

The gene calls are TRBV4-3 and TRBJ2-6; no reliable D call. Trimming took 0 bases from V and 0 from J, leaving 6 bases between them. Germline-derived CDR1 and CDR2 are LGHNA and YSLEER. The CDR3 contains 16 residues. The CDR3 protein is CASSQDKISGANVLTF. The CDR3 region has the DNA TGCGCCAGCAGCCAAGATAAGATCTCTGGGGCCAACGTCCTGACTTTC.

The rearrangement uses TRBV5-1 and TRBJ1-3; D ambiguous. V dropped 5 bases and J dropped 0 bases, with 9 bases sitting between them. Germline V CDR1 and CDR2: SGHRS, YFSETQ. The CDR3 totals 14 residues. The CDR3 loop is CASRSESSGNTIYF. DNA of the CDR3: TGCGCCAGCAGGTCGGAAAGCTCTGGAAACACCATATATTTT.

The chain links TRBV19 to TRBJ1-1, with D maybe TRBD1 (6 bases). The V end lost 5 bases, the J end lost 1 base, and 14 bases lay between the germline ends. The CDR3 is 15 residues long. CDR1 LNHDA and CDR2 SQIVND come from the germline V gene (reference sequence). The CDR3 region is CASSPRRGGNTEAFF. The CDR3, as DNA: TGTGCCAGTAGTCCGCGTAGGGGGGGGAACACTGAAGCTTTCTTT.

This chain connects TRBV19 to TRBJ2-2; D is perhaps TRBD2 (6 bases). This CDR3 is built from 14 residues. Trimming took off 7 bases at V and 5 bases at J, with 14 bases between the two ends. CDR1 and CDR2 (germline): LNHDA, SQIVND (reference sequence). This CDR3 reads CASTPGVRTGELFF. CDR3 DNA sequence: TGTGCCAGTACTCCGGGAGTTCGTACCGGGGAGCTGTTTTTT.

CDR3 residues: CAWSVQAGGLSQYF. The CDR3 DNA is TGTGCCTGGAGTGTACAGGCGGGAGGGCTCTCGCAGTACTTC. The chain employs TRBV30 and TRBJ2-7, with TRBD2 matching over 9 bases. The germline gives CDR1 GTSNPN, CDR2 SVGIG (reference sequence). The V gene end was trimmed by 0 bases and the J gene end by 9 bases; junction bases not matched to a gene: 9. The CDR3 extends over 14 amino acids. The full variable domain, its missing parts supplied by reference TRBV30 and TRBJ2-7, is SQTIHQWPATLVQPVGSPLSLECTVEGTSNPNLYWYRQAAGRGLQLLFYSVGIGQISSEVPQNLSASRPQDRQFILSSKKLLLSDSGFYLCAWSVQAGGLSQYFGPGTRLTVT.